This TCR beta chain came from a study of control samples from healthy donors and cancer patients. This CDR3 comprises 13 residues. V shed 7 bases, J shed 8 bases, and the junction held 9 bases outside the gene matches. Germline values: CDR1 SGHTA, CDR2 FQGNSA. This table comes from immunoSEQ multiplex PCR, and its TCRdb copy is limited to in-frame clones, with some not included. The table lists about 58,000 clones, 94% of them singletons, with 4% in the top ten. This clone was recorded once. This chain uses TRBV7-2 with TRBJ2-3; 7 bases are shared with TRBD1. The TCR was taken from a man in his thirties or forties in good health. Sequencing used blood. The CDR3 nucleotides read TGTGCCAGCACCCTGACAGGGATGCCTACGCAGTATTTT. As protein: CASTLTGMPTQYF.